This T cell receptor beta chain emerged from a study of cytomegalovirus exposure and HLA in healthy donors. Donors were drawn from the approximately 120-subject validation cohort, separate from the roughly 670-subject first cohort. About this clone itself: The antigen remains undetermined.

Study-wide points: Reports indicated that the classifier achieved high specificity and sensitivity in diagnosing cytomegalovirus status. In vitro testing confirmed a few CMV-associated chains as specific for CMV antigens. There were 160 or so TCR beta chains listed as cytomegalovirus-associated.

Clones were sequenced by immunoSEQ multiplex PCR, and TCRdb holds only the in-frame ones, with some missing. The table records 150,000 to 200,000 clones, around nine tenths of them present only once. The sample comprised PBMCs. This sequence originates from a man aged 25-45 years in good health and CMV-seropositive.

CDR3 nucleotides: TGTGCCAGCTCACAGGACAGGGGCCCAAATGAAAAACTGTTTTTT. This translates into CASSQDRGPNEKLFF. The V gene is TRBV18, the J gene TRBJ1-4; the match to TRBD1 covers 9 bases. V lost 4 bases to trimming and J lost 5 bases; unmatched junction nucleotides: 5. CDR1 KGHSH and CDR2 LQKENI come from the germline V gene. The CDR3 has 15 residues.